Below are 5 T cell receptor beta chains sequenced from a single sample in a study of cytotoxic CD8 clonotypes in ibrutinib-treated CLL. Sequencing used immunoSEQ multiplex PCR; TCRdb keeps in-frame clones, though not all of them. The sample includes around 150,000 clones, approximately 80% of them seen just once. The sample consisted of PBMCs, taken after 36 months of ibrutinib treatment. Receptor source: a human donor with chronic lymphocytic leukemia.

The J gene is TRBJ2-2, the V gene TRBV6-5; 11 bases fit TRBD2. The trim removed 5 bases at V and 5 bases at J, leaving 4 bases unmatched. Germline V CDR1 and CDR2: MNHEY, SVGAGI. This CDR3 is 15 amino acids long. DNA of the CDR3: TGTGCCAGCAGTCTCGGGACTAGCGGAACCGGGGAGCTGTTTTTT. Amino acid sequence: CASSLGTSGTGELFF.

The chain couples TRBV2 to TRBJ2-7; D ambiguous. This CDR3 is built from 13 residues. V was pared by 2 bases and J by 3 bases, with 8 bases between. The V gene's germline CDR1 is SNHLY and CDR2 FYNNEI. The CDR3 is CASSERLNYEQYF. CDR3 nucleotide sequence: TGTGCCAGCAGTGAAAGACTGAACTACGAGCAGTACTTC.

The genes are TRBV10-2 and TRBJ2-3; 7 bases agree with TRBD2. After removal of 7 bases from V and 1 base from J, the junction contained 8 bases not matched to a gene. The CDR3 spans 15 residues. Germline V lookup: CDR1 WSHSY, CDR2 SAAADI. The CDR3 region is CASTWKAGGTDTQYF. As DNA, the CDR3 is TGCGCCAGCACTTGGAAGGCGGGGGGCACAGATACGCAGTATTTT.

This clone was observed a single time. This chain links TRBV27 with TRBJ1-6, with D possibly being TRBD1 (6 bases). V dropped 5 bases and J dropped 7 bases, with 21 bases sitting between them. The CDR3 runs 17 residues. The V gene's germline CDR1 is MNHEY and CDR2 SMNVEV (reference sequence). CDR3 in amino acids: CASSPSFGGQGNSPLHF. DNA for the CDR3: TGTGCCAGCAGTCCATCATTTGGGGGACAAGGCAATTCACCCCTCCACTTT.

This chain joins TRBV11-3 and TRBJ2-3; a weak D match, TRBD1 (5 bases). The V and J ends lost 3 bases and 4 bases respectively, with 14 bases between them. The length of the CDR3 is 15 residues. From germline, CDR1 is SGHNT and CDR2 YENEEA. Here the CDR3 DNA reads TGTGCCAGCAGCTTTGGGGCCCGAGGACCAGATACGCAGTATTTT. It yields the protein CASSFGARGPDTQYF.